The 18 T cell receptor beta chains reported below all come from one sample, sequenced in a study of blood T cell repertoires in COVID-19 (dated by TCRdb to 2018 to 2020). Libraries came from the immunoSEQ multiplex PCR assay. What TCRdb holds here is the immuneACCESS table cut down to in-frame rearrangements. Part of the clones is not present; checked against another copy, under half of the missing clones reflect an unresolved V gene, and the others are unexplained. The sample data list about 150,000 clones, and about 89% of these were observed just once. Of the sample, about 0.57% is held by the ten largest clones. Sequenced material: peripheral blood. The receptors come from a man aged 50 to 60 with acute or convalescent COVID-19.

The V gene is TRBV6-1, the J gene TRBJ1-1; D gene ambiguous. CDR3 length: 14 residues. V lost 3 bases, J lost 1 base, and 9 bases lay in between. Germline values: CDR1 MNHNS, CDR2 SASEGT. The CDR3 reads CASSERVRNTEAFF. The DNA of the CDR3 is TGTGCCAGCAGTGAGCGGGTCAGGAACACTGAAGCTTTCTTT.

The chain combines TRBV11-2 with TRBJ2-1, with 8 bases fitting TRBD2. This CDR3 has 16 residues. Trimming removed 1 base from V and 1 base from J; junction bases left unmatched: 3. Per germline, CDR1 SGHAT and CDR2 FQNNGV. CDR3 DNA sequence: TGTGCCAGCAGCTTAGTACTAGCGGAGTCCTACAATGAGCAGTTCTTC. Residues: CASSLVLAESYNEQFF.

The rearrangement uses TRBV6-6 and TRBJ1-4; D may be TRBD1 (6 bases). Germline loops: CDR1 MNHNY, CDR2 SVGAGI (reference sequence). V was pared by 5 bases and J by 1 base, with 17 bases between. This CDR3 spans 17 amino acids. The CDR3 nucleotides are TGTGCCAGCAGTCAAAGGGGGAAAACGAAAACTAATGAAAAACTGTTTTTT. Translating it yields CASSQRGKTKTNEKLFF.

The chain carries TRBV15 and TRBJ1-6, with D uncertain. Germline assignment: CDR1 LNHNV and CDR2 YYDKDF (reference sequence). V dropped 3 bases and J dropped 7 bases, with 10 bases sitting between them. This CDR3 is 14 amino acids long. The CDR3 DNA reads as TGTGCCACCAGCAGCGGGGTAACGAATTCACCCCTCCACTTT. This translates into CATSSGVTNSPLHF. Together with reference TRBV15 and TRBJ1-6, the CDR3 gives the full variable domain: DAMVIQNPRYQVTQFGKPVTLSCSQTLNHNVMYWYQQKSSQAPKLLFHYYDKDFNNEADTPDNFQSRRPNTSFCFLDIRSPGLGDTAMYLCATSSGVTNSPLHFGNGTRLTVT.

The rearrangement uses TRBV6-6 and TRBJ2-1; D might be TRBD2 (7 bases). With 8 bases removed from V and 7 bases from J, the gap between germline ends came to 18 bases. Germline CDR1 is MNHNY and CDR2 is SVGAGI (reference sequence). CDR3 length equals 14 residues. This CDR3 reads CASSQGSGGNEQFF. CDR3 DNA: TGTGCCAGCTCACAGGGTTCCGGGGGGAATGAGCAGTTCTTC.

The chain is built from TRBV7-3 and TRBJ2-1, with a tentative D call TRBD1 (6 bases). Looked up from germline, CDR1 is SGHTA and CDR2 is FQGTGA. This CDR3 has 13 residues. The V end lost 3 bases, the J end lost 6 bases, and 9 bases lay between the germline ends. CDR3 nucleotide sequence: TGTGCCAGCAGCTTCCGGACAGCCAATGAGCAGTTCTTC. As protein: CASSFRTANEQFF. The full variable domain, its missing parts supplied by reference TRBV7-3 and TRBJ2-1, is GAGVSQTPSNKVTEKGKYVELRCDPISGHTALYWYRQSLGQGPEFLIYFQGTGAADDSGLPNDRFFAVRPEGSVSTLKIQRTERGDSAVYLCASSFRTANEQFFGPGTRLTVL.

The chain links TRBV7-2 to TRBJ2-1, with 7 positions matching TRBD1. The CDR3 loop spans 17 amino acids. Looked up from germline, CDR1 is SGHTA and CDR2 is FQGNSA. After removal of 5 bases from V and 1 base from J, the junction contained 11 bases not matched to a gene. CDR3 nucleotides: TGTGCCAGCAGCCTCTCAGTTATGACAGGGTCCTACAATGAGCAGTTCTTC. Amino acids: CASSLSVMTGSYNEQFF.

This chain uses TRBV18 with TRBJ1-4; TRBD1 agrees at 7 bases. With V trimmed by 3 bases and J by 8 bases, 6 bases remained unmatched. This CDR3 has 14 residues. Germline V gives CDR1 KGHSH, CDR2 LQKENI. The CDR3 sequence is CASSPGTAGEKLFF. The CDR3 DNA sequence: TGTGCCAGCTCACCCGGGACAGCCGGCGAAAAACTGTTTTTT.

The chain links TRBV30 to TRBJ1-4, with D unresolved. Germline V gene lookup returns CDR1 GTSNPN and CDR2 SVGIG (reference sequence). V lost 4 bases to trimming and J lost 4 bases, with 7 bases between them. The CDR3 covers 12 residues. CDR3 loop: CAWTRFNEKLFF. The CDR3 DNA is TGTGCCTGGACCAGGTTTAATGAAAAACTGTTTTTT.

CDR3 region: CASSLEGRGVTEAFF. The CDR3, as DNA: TGTGCCAGCAGCTTAGAGGGCAGGGGGGTCACTGAAGCTTTCTTT. The chain links TRBV7-8 to TRBJ1-1; TRBD1 agrees at 7 bases. V was pared by 1 base and J by 4 bases, with 6 bases of the junction left unmatched. Germline loops: CDR1 SGHVS, CDR2 FQNEAQ. The length of the CDR3 is 15 residues.

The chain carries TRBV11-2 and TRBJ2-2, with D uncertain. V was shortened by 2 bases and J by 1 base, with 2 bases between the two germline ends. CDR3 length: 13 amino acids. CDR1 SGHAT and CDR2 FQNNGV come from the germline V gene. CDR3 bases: TGTGCCAGCAGCTTACGGAACACCGGGGAGCTGTTTTTT. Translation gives CASSLRNTGELFF. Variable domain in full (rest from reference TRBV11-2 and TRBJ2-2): EAGVAQSPRYKIIEKRQSVAFWCNPISGHATLYWYQQILGQGPKLLIQFQNNGVVDDSQLPKDRFSAERLKGVDSTLKIQPAKLEDSAVYLCASSLRNTGELFFGEGSRLTVL.

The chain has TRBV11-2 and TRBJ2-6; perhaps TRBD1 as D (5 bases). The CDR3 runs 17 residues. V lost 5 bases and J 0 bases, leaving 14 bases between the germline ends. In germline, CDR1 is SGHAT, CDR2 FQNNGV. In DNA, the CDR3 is TGTGCCAGCAGCCGGACACCTCATGGCTCTGGGGCCAACGTCCTGACTTTC. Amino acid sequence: CASSRTPHGSGANVLTF.

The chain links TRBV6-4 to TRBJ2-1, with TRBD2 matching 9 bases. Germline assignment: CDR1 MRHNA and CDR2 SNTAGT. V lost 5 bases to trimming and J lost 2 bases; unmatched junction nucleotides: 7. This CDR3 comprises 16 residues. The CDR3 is CASSWVAGDAYNEQFF. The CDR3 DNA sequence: TGTGCCAGCAGTTGGGTAGCGGGAGATGCCTACAATGAGCAGTTCTTC.

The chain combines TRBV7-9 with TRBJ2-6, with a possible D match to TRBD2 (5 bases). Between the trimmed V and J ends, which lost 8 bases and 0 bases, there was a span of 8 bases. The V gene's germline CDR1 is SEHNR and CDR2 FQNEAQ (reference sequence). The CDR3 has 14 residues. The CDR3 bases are TGTGCCAGCCCGGCGGGCTCTGGGGCCAACGTCCTGACTTTC. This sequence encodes CASPAGSGANVLTF.

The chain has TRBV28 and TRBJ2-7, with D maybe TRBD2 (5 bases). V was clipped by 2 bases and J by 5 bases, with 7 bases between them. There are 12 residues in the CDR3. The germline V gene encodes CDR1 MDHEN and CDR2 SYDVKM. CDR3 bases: TGTGCCAGCAGTTTACCCGGGGACGAGCAGTACGTC. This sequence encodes CASSLPGDEQYV.

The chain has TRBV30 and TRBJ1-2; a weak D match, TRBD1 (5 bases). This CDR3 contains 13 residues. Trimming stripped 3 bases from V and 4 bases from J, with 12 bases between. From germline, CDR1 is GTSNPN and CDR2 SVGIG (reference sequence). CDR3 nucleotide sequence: TGTGCCTGGAGGAAGATGGGACTCTATGGCTACACCTTC. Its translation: CAWRKMGLYGYTF. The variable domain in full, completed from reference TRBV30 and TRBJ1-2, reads SQTIHQWPATLVQPVGSPLSLECTVEGTSNPNLYWYRQAAGRGLQLLFYSVGIGQISSEVPQNLSASRPQDRQFILSSKKLLLSDSGFYLCAWRKMGLYGYTFGSGTRLTVV.

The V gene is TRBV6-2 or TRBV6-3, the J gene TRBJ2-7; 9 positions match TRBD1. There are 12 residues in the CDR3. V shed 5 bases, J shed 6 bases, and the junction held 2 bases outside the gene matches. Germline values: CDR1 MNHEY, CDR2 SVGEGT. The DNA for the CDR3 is TGTGCCAGCAGTCGGGACAGGGCCGAGCAGTACGTC. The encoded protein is CASSRDRAEQYV.

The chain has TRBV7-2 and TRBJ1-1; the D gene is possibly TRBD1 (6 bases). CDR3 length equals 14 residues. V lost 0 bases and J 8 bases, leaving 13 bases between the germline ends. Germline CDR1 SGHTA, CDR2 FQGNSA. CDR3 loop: CASSLARGRGEAFF. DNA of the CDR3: TGTGCCAGCAGCTTAGCGCGGGGGAGGGGGGAAGCTTTCTTT.